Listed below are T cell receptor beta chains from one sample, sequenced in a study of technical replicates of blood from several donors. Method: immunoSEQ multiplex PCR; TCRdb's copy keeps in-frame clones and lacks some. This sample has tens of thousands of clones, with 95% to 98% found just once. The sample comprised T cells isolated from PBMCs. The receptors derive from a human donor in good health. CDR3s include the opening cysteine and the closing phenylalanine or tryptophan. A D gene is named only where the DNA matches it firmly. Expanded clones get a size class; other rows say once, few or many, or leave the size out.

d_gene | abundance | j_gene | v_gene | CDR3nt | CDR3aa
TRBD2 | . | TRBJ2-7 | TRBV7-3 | TGTGCCAGCAGCCAGAGGGAGGGCCTCGACGAGCAGTACTTC | CASSQREGLDEQYF
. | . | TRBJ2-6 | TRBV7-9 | TGTGCCAGCAGCTTTGTCTACGGGGATGGGGCCAACGTCCTGACTTTC | CASSFVYGDGANVLTF
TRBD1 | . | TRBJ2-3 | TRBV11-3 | TGTGCCAGCAGAGGACAGGGGAGAACAGATACGCAGTATTTT | CASRGQGRTDTQYF
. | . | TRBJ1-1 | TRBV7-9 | TGTGCCAGCAGCTTAGGATTTGCGGACAGTTGGAACACTGAAGCTTTCTTT | CASSLGFADSWNTEAFF
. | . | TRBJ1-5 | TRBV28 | TGTGCCAGCAGTCTACTAGCCCAGATTCATCAGCCCCAGCATTTT | CASSLLAQIHQPQHF
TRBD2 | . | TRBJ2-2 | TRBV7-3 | TGTGCCAGCAGCCCGGGACTAGCGGTCGGGGAGCTGTTTTTT | CASSPGLAVGELFF
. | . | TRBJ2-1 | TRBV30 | TGTGCCTGGAGTGTAAACGCTAGGGGTGGGAAGCAGTTCTTC | CAWSVNARGGKQFF
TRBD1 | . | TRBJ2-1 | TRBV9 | TGTGCCAGCAGCCCTCATTACCGGGACAGGGACTACAATGAGCAGTTCTTC | CASSPHYRDRDYNEQFF
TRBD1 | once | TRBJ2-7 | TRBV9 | TGTGCCAGCAGCCCTTGGGCCGGGACAGGGGATTACGAGCAGTACTTC | CASSPWAGTGDYEQYF
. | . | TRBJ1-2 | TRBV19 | TGTGCCAGTAGTATCTGGCAGGGGAATAGTGGCTACACCTTC | CASSIWQGNSGYTF
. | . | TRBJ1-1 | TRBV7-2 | TGTGCCAGCAGCTTACTTCCGGGTTTAGCTTTCTTT | CASSLLPGLAFF
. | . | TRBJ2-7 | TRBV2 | TGTGCCAGCAGTGTTCTAGCCTCCTACGAGCAGTACTTC | CASSVLASYEQYF
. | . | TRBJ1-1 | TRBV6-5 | TGTGCCAGCAGAACGGTTATGAACACTGAAGCTTTCTTT | CASRTVMNTEAFF
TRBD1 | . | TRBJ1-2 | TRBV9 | TGTGCCAGCACCGTAGAACCCGGGACAGCTGTTAATGGCTACACCTTC | CASTVEPGTAVNGYTF
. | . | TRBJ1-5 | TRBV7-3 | TGTGCCAGCAGCTTAAAAGGGGATCAGCCCCAGCATTTT | CASSLKGDQPQHF
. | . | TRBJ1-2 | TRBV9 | TGTGCCAGCAGCTCGGGTCAGCCCAGCGAGTTAGCTAACTATGGCTACACCTTC | CASSSGQPSELANYGYTF
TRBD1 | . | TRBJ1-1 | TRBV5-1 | TGCGCCAGCACCCTTGGTGGGACAGGGGGAAGAAGGACTGAAGCTTTCTTT | CASTLGGTGGRRTEAFF
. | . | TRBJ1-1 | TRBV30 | TGTGCCTGGGTGGGACACTCAGCGACTGAAGCTTTCTTT | CAWVGHSATEAFF
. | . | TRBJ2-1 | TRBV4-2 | TGTGCCAGCAGCCAAGAAGTTAGTTCGAGCGCCTCCTACAATGAGCAGTTCTTC | CASSQEVSSSASYNEQFF
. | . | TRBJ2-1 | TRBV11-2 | TGTGCCAGCAGCTTAGATCCGGGTTCCTACAATGAGCAGTTCTTC | CASSLDPGSYNEQFF
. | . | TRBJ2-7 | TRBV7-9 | TGTGCCAGCAGCTTGGGGCGGCCTAACGAGCAGTACTTC | CASSLGRPNEQYF
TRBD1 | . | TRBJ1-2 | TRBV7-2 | TGTGCCAGCAGCTCGGGACAGGGTAAAGGCTACACCTTC | CASSSGQGKGYTF
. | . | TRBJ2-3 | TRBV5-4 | TGTGCCAGCAGCCCGGGAGATACGCAGTATTTT | CASSPGDTQYF
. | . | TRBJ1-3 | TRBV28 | TGTGCCAGCAGATCCCAGCGCAATTCTGGAAACACCATATATTTT | CASRSQRNSGNTIYF
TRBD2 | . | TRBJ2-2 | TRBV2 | TGTGCCAGCAGGTGGACTAGCGGGAGGCCCGGGGAGCTGTTTTTT | CASRWTSGRPGELFF
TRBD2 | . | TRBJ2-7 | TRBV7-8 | TGTGCCAGCAGCTTGGGACTAGCCGACTCCTACGAGCAGTACTTC | CASSLGLADSYEQYF
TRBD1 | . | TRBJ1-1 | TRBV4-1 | TGCGCCAGCAGCCTCCTGACAGGGGGGAACACTGAAGCTTTCTTT | CASSLLTGGNTEAFF
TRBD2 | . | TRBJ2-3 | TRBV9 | TGTGCCAGCAGCGGGCGGGAGGGTAGCACAGATACGCAGTATTTT | CASSGREGSTDTQYF
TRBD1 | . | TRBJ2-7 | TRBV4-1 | TGCGCCAGCAGCCAAGTACCAGGGGGCTCCTACGAGCAGTACTTC | CASSQVPGGSYEQYF
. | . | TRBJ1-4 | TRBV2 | TGTGCCAGCAGTGTGTATAGAGCAACTAATGAAAAACTGTTTTTT | CASSVYRATNEKLFF
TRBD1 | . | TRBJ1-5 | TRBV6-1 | TGTGCCAGCTGTCCGGGACAGGGCTATCAGCCCCAGCATTTT | CASCPGQGYQPQHF
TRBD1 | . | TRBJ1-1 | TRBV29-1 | TGCAGCGTTAACGACAGGGTGAACACTGAAGCTTTCTTT | CSVNDRVNTEAFF
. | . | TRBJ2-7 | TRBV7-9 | TGTGCCAGCAGCTTATCACAGTGGACCTACGAGCAGTACTTC | CASSLSQWTYEQYF
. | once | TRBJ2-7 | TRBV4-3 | TGCGCCAGCAGCTATCACAGATTTAATACCTACGAGCAGTACTTC | CASSYHRFNTYEQYF
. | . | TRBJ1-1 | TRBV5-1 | TGCGCCAGCAGCTTGCAGGGGAAAAACACTGAAGCTTTCTTT | CASSLQGKNTEAFF
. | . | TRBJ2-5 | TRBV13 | TGTGCCAGCAGCCCGGACTACCGGTACCAAGAGACCCAGTACTTC | CASSPDYRYQETQYF
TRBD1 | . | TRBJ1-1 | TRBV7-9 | TGTGCCAGCAGCTACCGCTCAGGGGGTCTTTTTGACACTGAAGCTTTCTTT | CASSYRSGGLFDTEAFF
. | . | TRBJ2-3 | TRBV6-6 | TGTGCCAGCAGTTACTCGATCGGTTTCGCAGATACGCAGTATTTT | CASSYSIGFADTQYF
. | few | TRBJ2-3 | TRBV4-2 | TGTGCCAGCAGCCTAGGGGGAGCCAATACAGATACGCAGTATTTT | CASSLGGANTDTQYF
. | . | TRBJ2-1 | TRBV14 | TGTGCCAGCAGCGAGGCGGGTAGCTCCTACAATGAGCAGTTCTTC | CASSEAGSSYNEQFF
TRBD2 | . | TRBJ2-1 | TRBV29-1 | TGCAGCGTTGAGGGAGGGCCTAATGAGCAGTTCTTC | CSVEGGPNEQFF
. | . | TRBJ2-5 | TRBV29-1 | TGCAGTGTGGGGAGGGGGACGGACGAGACCCAGTACTTC | CSVGRGTDETQYF
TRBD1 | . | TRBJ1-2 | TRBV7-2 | TGTGCCAGCAGCTTAGCGGGGACAGTTTATGGCTACACCTTC | CASSLAGTVYGYTF
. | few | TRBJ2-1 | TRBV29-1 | TGCAGCGGGGGACAGGGAGACGGGAGGGAGTTCTTC | CSGGQGDGREFF
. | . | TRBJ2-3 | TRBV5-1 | TGCGCCAGCACCCCCGGAGGGGCTAGCACAGATACGCAGTATTTT | CASTPGGASTDTQYF
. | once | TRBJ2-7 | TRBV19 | TGTGCCAGTAGAGCTAGCGCTAGCGAGCAGTACTTC | CASRASASEQYF
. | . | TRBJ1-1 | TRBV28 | TGTGCCAGCACTTCAGCAGGGTGGGGCACTGAAGCTTTCTTT | CASTSAGWGTEAFF
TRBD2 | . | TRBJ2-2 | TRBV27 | TGTGCCGAAGGGACTAGCGGGAGGAACACCGGGGAGCTGTTTTTT | CAEGTSGRNTGELFF
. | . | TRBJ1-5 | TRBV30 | TGTGCCTGGAGTGTACTAGGGTCAAACCAGCATTTT | CAWSVLGSNQHF
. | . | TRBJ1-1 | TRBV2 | TGTGCCAGCAGTACGGGACTTACCAACACTGAAGCTTTCTTT | CASSTGLTNTEAFF
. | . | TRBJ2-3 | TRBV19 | TGTGCCAGTAGTATAGTCGGGACAGATACGCAGTATTTT | CASSIVGTDTQYF